Sequencing of this TCR beta chain was carried out in a study of graft-versus-host responses after intestinal transplantation. At the level of the study: Anti-thymocyte globulin induction preceded two to three years of tacrolimus and steroid maintenance in all recipients.

The data were produced by immunoSEQ multiplex PCR, yet TCRdb's version contains in-frame clones alone and is incomplete. The sample lists some 110,000 clones, about 92% seen once, with 1.2% in the top ten. Regarding this clone: The antigen remains undetermined.

Study-level results: Allografts carried high graft-versus-host to host-versus-graft clonal ratios in patients having graft-donor T cell macrochimerism. Association was observed between peak circulating GvH clone levels and early post-transplant HvG declines.

The CDR3 consists of 16 residues. CDR1 SEHNR and CDR2 FQNEAQ come from the germline V gene (reference sequence). The V gene lost 5 bases and the J gene lost 3 bases, with 20 bases spanning the gap. The clonotype comes from a human donor who was the organ donor for an intestinal transplant. This chain connects TRBV7-9 to TRBJ2-7; tentative D call: TRBD2 (5 bases). Material: unstimulated CD8+ T cells sorted from spleen or lymph node cells, obtained before transplant. The CDR3 here is CASSPRGLGKLYEQYF. The CDR3 nucleotides are TGTGCCAGCAGCCCACGCGGGCTAGGCAAACTCTACGAGCAGTACTTC. Full variable domain (outside the CDR3, taken from reference TRBV7-9 and TRBJ2-7): DTGVSQNPRHKITKRGQNVTFRCDPISEHNRLYWYRQTLGQGPEFLTYFQNEAQLEKSRLLSDRFSAERPKGSFSTLEIQRTEQGDSAMYLCASSPRGLGKLYEQYFGPGTRLTVT.